The present entry profiles one T cell receptor beta chain with its context. These data originate in a study of blood T cell repertoires in COVID-19. Study at large: Samples representing acute and convalescent COVID-19 were sourced from the United States, Italy and Spain. From T cells, B-cell-depleted T cells, or PBMCs came the material, which was cDNA or gDNA.

The length of the CDR3 is 15 residues. V shed 1 base and J shed 0 bases, with 9 bases lying between them. Germline-derived CDR1 and CDR2 are SGHNT and YENEEA. As handled by the study authors: Researchers report that nucleated cell counts were estimated from reference gene primer amplification. Sequencing was performed with immunoSEQ multiplex PCR; in TCRdb, only in-frame clones are kept and a portion is missing. From that table come the V and J calls and clone size; the DNA was used to work out D and trimming. The table lists 130,000 to 150,000 clones, over 80% of them singletons, with about 3% in the top ten.

The clonotype originates from a woman aged 40 to 49 with active or convalescent COVID-19. The chain carries TRBV11-3 and TRBJ1-1, with D possibly TRBD1 on 5 matching bases. The sample consisted of peripheral blood. CDR3 residues: CASSLGGGMNTEAFF. The CDR3 region has the DNA TGTGCCAGCAGCTTAGGCGGGGGGATGAACACTGAAGCTTTCTTT.